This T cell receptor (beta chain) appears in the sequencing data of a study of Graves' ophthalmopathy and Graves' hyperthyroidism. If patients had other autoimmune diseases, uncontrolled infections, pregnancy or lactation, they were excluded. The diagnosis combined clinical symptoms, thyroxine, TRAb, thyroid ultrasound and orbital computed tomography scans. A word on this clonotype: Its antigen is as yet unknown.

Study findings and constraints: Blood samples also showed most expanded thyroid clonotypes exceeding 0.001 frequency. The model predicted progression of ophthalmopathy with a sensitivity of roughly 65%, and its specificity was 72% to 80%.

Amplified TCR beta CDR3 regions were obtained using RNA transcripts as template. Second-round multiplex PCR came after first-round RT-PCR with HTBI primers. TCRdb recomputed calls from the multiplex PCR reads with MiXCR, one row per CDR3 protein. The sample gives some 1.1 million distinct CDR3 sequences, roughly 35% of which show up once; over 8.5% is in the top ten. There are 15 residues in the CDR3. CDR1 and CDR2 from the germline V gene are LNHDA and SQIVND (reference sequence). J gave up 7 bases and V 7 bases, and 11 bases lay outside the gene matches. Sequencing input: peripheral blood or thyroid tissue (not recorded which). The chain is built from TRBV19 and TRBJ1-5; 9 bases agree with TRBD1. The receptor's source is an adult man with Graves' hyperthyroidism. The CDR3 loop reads CASKSQGQGIQPQHF. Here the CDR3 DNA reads TGTGCCAGTAAATCGCAAGGACAGGGGATCCAGCCCCAGCATTTT.